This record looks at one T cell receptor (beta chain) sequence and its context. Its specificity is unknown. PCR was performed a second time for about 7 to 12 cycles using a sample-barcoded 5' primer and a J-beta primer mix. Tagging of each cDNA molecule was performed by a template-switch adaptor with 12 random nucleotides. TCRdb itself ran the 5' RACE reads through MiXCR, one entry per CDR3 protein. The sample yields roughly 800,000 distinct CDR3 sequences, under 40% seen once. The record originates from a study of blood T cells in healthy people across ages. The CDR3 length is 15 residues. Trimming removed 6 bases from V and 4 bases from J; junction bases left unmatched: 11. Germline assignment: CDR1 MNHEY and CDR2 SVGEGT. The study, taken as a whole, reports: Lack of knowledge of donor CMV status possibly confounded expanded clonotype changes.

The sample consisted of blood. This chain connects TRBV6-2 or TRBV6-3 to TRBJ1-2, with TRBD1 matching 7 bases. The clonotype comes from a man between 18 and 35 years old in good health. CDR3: CASSLPDRNAYGYTF. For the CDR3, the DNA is TGTGCCAGCAGCCTGCCGGACAGGAACGCCTATGGCTACACCTTC.